This T cell receptor (beta chain) stems from a study of T cell responses to AZD1222 COVID-19 vaccine. Libraries were prepared by immunoSEQ multiplex PCR; TCRdb keeps only in-frame clonotypes and omits some of them. Of more than 140,000 clones in the sample, roughly nine tenths were seen once. This CDR3 is built from 12 residues. Germline loops: CDR1 PRHDT, CDR2 FYEKMQ (reference sequence). V was cut by 5 bases and J by 7 bases, with 12 bases left in between. The clonotype was recovered from an adult in good health. This chain joins TRBV13 and TRBJ2-7; D not certain. Sample: peripheral blood, taken on day 0 of AZD1222 vaccination. CDR3 residues: CASSKDRWEQYF. CDR3 in DNA: TGTGCCAGCAGCAAGGACCGCTGGGAGCAGTACTTC.